This entry lists 12 T cell receptor beta chains sequenced from one sample in a study of blood T cell repertoires in COVID-19. Measured with immunoSEQ multiplex PCR; TCRdb has only the in-frame clones, and not every one. The sample includes 130,000 to 150,000 clones, under 85% of them seen just once. What was sequenced was peripheral blood. The receptors originated from a human donor in a cohort sampled during active COVID-19.

This chain's CDR3 is CASSYNTMNTEAFF. Written as DNA, the CDR3 is TGTGCCAGCAGTTACAACACCATGAACACTGAAGCTTTCTTT. The chain has TRBV6-5 and TRBJ1-1; D gene uncertain. This CDR3 is 14 amino acids long. Trimming cost V 2 bases and J 0 bases, with 7 bases left between them. In germline, CDR1 is MNHEY, CDR2 SVGAGI.

This clone was seen only once. The chain recombines TRBV7-9 with TRBJ1-1; the D gene is possibly TRBD1 (5 bases). V dropped 2 bases and J dropped 1 base, with 11 bases sitting between them. Germline V gene sequence: CDR1 SEHNR, CDR2 FQNEAQ (reference sequence). CDR3 length: 15 amino acids. The CDR3 reads CASSLIMTANTEAFF. CDR3 DNA sequence: TGTGCCAGCAGCTTAATCATGACAGCGAACACTGAAGCTTTCTTT.

This rearrangement joins TRBV7-8 to TRBJ1-2, with TRBD1 as a possible D gene (5 bases). Deletions cut 5 bases from V and 3 bases from J, with 10 bases between. This CDR3 region has 13 residues. Per germline, CDR1 SGHVS and CDR2 FQNEAQ. For the CDR3, the DNA is TGTGCCAGCAGCCTCCTCAGGGACTATGGCTACACCTTC. Its translation: CASSLLRDYGYTF.

V and J are TRBV6-6 and TRBJ2-3; 12 nucleotides match TRBD2. Germline loops: CDR1 MNHNY, CDR2 SVGAGI (reference sequence). The CDR3 is 16 amino acids. With 6 bases clipped from V and 0 bases from J, the junction kept 4 bases outside the gene matches. The CDR3 loop is CASRRTSGASTDTQYF. As DNA, the CDR3 is TGTGCCAGCAGGCGGACTAGCGGGGCGAGCACAGATACGCAGTATTTT.

V gene TRBV10-3 combines with J gene TRBJ2-7; 10 nucleotides match TRBD1. The trim removed 9 bases at V and 1 base at J, leaving 3 bases unmatched. CDR3 length: 13 amino acids. Looked up from germline, CDR1 is ENHRY and CDR2 is SYGVKD. This CDR3 reads CAIGQGVSYEQYF. In nucleotides, the CDR3 is TGTGCCATAGGACAGGGGGTTTCCTACGAGCAGTACTTC.

The chain combines TRBV4-3 with TRBJ1-6; D is perhaps TRBD1 (5 bases). This CDR3 comprises 14 residues. V lost 6 bases, J lost 6 bases, and 12 bases lay in between. In germline, CDR1 is LGHNA, CDR2 YSLEER. The CDR3 region has the DNA TGCGCCAGCAGTTACGGGACTCTTAATTCACCCCTCCACTTT. Translating gives CASSYGTLNSPLHF.

The chain carries TRBV11-2 and TRBJ2-1; TRBD2 matches at 7 bases. This CDR3 has 15 residues. Unmatched junction bases numbered 6, after V lost 0 bases and J lost 7 bases. From germline, CDR1 is SGHAT and CDR2 FQNNGV. The CDR3 nucleotides read TGTGCCAGCAGCTTAGAGGGACTACCGGCAAATGAGCAGTTCTTC. As protein: CASSLEGLPANEQFF. Full variable domain (rest looked up from reference TRBV11-2 and TRBJ2-1): EAGVAQSPRYKIIEKRQSVAFWCNPISGHATLYWYQQILGQGPKLLIQFQNNGVVDDSQLPKDRFSAERLKGVDSTLKIQPAKLEDSAVYLCASSLEGLPANEQFFGPGTRLTVL.

V and J are TRBV7-2 and TRBJ2-3, with D possibly matching TRBD1 (6 bases). The CDR3 spans 13 residues. Germline V gives CDR1 SGHTA, CDR2 FQGNSA. The V and J ends lost 5 bases and 14 bases respectively, with 20 bases between them. The CDR3 DNA reads as TGTGCCAGCAGCGCCCCAGGGGTGGCTCCTCCGTATTTT. This codes for CASSAPGVAPPYF.

This clone was seen just once. Additional DNA sequences in this sample encode the identical CDR3. The V gene is TRBV5-4, the J gene TRBJ2-1, with 7 bases matching TRBD2. This CDR3 has 15 amino acids. V shed 4 bases, J shed 0 bases, and the junction held 4 bases outside the gene matches. Germline V gene lookup returns CDR1 SGHNT and CDR2 YYREEE (reference sequence). CDR3 DNA sequence: TGTGCCAGCAGCCCCCGGGGGGACTCCTACAATGAGCAGTTCTTC. This gives the protein CASSPRGDSYNEQFF. The full variable domain, in which reference TRBV5-4 and TRBJ2-1 provide the parts outside the CDR3, is ETGVTQSPTHLIKTRGQQVTLRCSSQSGHNTVSWYQQALGQGPQFIFQYYREEENGRGNFPPRFSGLQFPNYSSELNVNALELDDSALYLCASSPRGDSYNEQFFGPGTRLTVL.

The gene calls are TRBV19 and TRBJ1-4, with D possibly TRBD1 on 6 matching bases. The CDR3 length is 16 residues. Germline assignment: CDR1 LNHDA and CDR2 SQIVND (reference sequence). Trimming took 6 bases from V and 7 from J, leaving 21 bases between them. The CDR3 DNA reads TGTGCCAGTAGGCCCGGAAGGACAGCCTTCCCTGAAAAACTGTTTTTT. Protein sequence: CASRPGRTAFPEKLFF.

The V and J genes are TRBV12-5 and TRBJ1-5; D possibly corresponds to TRBD1 (5 bases). The CDR3 has 13 residues. Germline V lookup: CDR1 LGHNT, CDR2 FRNRAP. Trimming left V 5 bases short and J 5 bases short, with 10 bases between. The CDR3 here is CASGNPGHQPQHF. In DNA, the CDR3 is TGTGCTAGTGGTAACCCAGGGCATCAGCCCCAGCATTTT.

The sample holds a few counts of this clone. The chain couples TRBV5-1 to TRBJ1-4; unclear D gene. The CDR3 covers 13 residues. V lost 3 bases and J 0 bases, leaving 3 bases between the germline ends. Per the germline V gene, CDR1 is SGHRS and CDR2 is YFSETQ. This CDR3 reads CASSSTTNEKLFF. The CDR3 DNA sequence: TGCGCCAGCAGCTCCACAACTAATGAAAAACTGTTTTTT.